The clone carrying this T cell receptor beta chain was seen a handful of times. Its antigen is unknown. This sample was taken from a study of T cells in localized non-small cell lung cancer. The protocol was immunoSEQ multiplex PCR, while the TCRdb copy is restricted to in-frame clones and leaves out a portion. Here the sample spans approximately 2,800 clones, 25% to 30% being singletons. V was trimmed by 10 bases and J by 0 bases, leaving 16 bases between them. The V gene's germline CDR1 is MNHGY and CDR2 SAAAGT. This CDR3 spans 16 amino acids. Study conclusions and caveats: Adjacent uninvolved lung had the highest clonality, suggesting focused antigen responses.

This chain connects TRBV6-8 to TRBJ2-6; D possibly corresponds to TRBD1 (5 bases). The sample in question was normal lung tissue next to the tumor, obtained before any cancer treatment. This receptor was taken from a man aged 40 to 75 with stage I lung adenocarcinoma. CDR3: CATTTASTSGANVLTF. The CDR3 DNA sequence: TGTGCCACCACGACAGCTTCTACCTCTGGGGCCAACGTCCTGACTTTC.